A selection of T cell receptor beta chains follows, all from one sample in a study of blood T cells in healthy people across ages. TCRdb called the 5' RACE reads again in MiXCR, with one record for every CDR3 protein. The data contain 800,000 to 950,000 distinct CDR3 sequences, about 27% of them singletons. The same specimen was also included in a second study, on T cells of mothers and their children.

Sequencing was carried out using blood. These receptors all stem from a woman aged 35 to 49 in good health. CDR3s include the opening cysteine and the closing phenylalanine or tryptophan. D genes are given only for firm matches. For some rows the clone size is stated as once, few or many, or as a class when expanded; others skip it.

cdr3_nt: TGCAGTGCCCCCAGCCCGAGGGGGAGCACTGAAGCTTTCTTT
cdr3_aa: CSAPSPRGSTEAFF
j_call: TRBJ1-1
clone_size: few
d_call: .
v_call: TRBV20-1

cdr3_nt: TGCAGCGTTGAAAGCGGCCTAGCAGGGACTTCCTACGAGCAGTACTTC
cdr3_aa: CSVESGLAGTSYEQYF
j_call: TRBJ2-7
clone_size: few
d_call: .
v_call: TRBV29-1

cdr3_nt: TGTGCCAGCGCCCCCTCTGGGGCCAACGTCCGGACTTTC
cdr3_aa: CASAPSGANVRTF
j_call: TRBJ2-6
clone_size: few
d_call: .
v_call: TRBV6-2/TRBV6-3

cdr3_nt: TGCGCCAGCAGCCAAGACCGGGGGGGCCAAGTCAAAAACATTCAGTACTTC
cdr3_aa: CASSQDRGGQVKNIQYF
j_call: TRBJ2-4
clone_size: .
d_call: TRBD2
v_call: TRBV4-3

cdr3_nt: TGCGCCAGCAGCTTACAGGGGGACTTCAAAAACATTCAGTACTTC
cdr3_aa: CASSLQGDFKNIQYF
j_call: TRBJ2-4
clone_size: many
d_call: TRBD1
v_call: TRBV5-1

cdr3_nt: TGTGCCAGCAGCTCACCAGGACAGGGGGGAATGAACATTCAGTACTTC
cdr3_aa: CASSSPGQGGMNIQYF
j_call: TRBJ2-4
clone_size: many
d_call: TRBD1
v_call: TRBV7-3

cdr3_nt: TGCAGTGCTAGAGGACAGTCTTTCGCTAGCACAGATACGCAGTATTTT
cdr3_aa: CSARGQSFASTDTQYF
j_call: TRBJ2-3
clone_size: few
d_call: .
v_call: TRBV20-1

cdr3_nt: TGCAGCGCTTCCGGTGCTTTCGAGACCCAGTACTTC
cdr3_aa: CSASGAFETQYF
j_call: TRBJ2-5
clone_size: .
d_call: .
v_call: TRBV29-1

cdr3_nt: TGTGCCAGTAGTGGCGGACAGGAGAACACTGAGGCTTTCTTT
cdr3_aa: CASSGGQENTEAFF
j_call: TRBJ1-1
clone_size: .
d_call: TRBD1
v_call: TRBV19

cdr3_nt: TGTGCCAGCAGCTTAGCAGGGGGACAGACTGAAGCTTTCTTT
cdr3_aa: CASSLAGGQTEAFF
j_call: TRBJ1-1
clone_size: few
d_call: TRBD1
v_call: TRBV7-2

cdr3_nt: TGCAGTGCTCATCGGGGCTCCTACAATGAGCAGTTCTTC
cdr3_aa: CSAHRGSYNEQFF
j_call: TRBJ2-1
clone_size: .
d_call: .
v_call: TRBV20-1

cdr3_nt: TGTGCCAGCAGGGGGTTGGGGACAGGGAGCTACGAGCAGTACTTC
cdr3_aa: CASRGLGTGSYEQYF
j_call: TRBJ2-7
clone_size: .
d_call: TRBD1
v_call: TRBV2

cdr3_nt: TGTGCCAGCAGGACAGACAGGGGGCCGTACAATGAGCAGTTCTTC
cdr3_aa: CASRTDRGPYNEQFF
j_call: TRBJ2-1
clone_size: .
d_call: TRBD1
v_call: TRBV12-3/TRBV12-4

cdr3_nt: TGTGCCAGCAGCTTAGCTGCATCCGGGGAGCTGTTTTTT
cdr3_aa: CASSLAASGELFF
j_call: TRBJ2-2
clone_size: .
d_call: .
v_call: TRBV7-2

cdr3_nt: TGCAGCGTTGAAACCGCATTGACAGGGGGAACCGGGGAGCTGTTTTTT
cdr3_aa: CSVETALTGGTGELFF
j_call: TRBJ2-2
clone_size: .
d_call: TRBD1
v_call: TRBV29-1

cdr3_nt: TGTGCCAGCAGGGTCAGGGGGCAGGTTAACACTGAAGCTTTCTTT
cdr3_aa: CASRVRGQVNTEAFF
j_call: TRBJ1-1
clone_size: .
d_call: TRBD1
v_call: TRBV12-3/TRBV12-4

cdr3_nt: TGCAGTGCTAGGAGGACAGGGGTGGTTGGGGGCTACACCTTC
cdr3_aa: CSARRTGVVGGYTF
j_call: TRBJ1-2
clone_size: .
d_call: TRBD1
v_call: TRBV20-1

cdr3_nt: TGCGCCAGCAGCCCCCTGGGGGAGGGCGCCGCGCCCCAGCATTTT
cdr3_aa: CASSPLGEGAAPQHF
j_call: TRBJ1-5
clone_size: few
d_call: .
v_call: TRBV4-1

cdr3_nt: TGTGCCAGCAGTCTCACCACGGGGAAAATCAACACTGAAGCTTTCTTT
cdr3_aa: CASSLTTGKINTEAFF
j_call: TRBJ1-1
clone_size: few
d_call: .
v_call: TRBV5-5

cdr3_nt: TGTGCCACCAGCAGAAGCCGGGATTCCTACGAGCAGTACTTC
cdr3_aa: CATSRSRDSYEQYF
j_call: TRBJ2-7
clone_size: many
d_call: .
v_call: TRBV15

cdr3_nt: TGCGCCAGCAGCCAGGGGACAGGAAACTATGGCTACACCTTC
cdr3_aa: CASSQGTGNYGYTF
j_call: TRBJ1-2
clone_size: few
d_call: TRBD1
v_call: TRBV5-1

cdr3_nt: TGCAGTGCCATTGCCGGGACAGGGGCAGATACGCAGTATTTT
cdr3_aa: CSAIAGTGADTQYF
j_call: TRBJ2-3
clone_size: .
d_call: TRBD1
v_call: TRBV20-1

cdr3_nt: TGCAGTGCTAGTGTGGGGAGCTCCTACAATGAGCAGTTCTTC
cdr3_aa: CSASVGSSYNEQFF
j_call: TRBJ2-1
clone_size: many
d_call: .
v_call: TRBV20-1

cdr3_nt: TGTGCCGCAACTAGCGGGGCTCCCTACGAGCAGTACTTC
cdr3_aa: CAATSGAPYEQYF
j_call: TRBJ2-7
clone_size: .
d_call: TRBD2
v_call: TRBV6-5

cdr3_nt: TGTGCCAGCAGTTTGTTGGGGGTGGTTTACCCTGAAGCTTTCTTT
cdr3_aa: CASSLLGVVYPEAFF
j_call: TRBJ1-1
clone_size: .
d_call: .
v_call: TRBV28

cdr3_nt: TGTGCCAGCAGCCAAACCGTGAGCGGGGGCCACCGGTGGAATGAGCAGTTCTTC
cdr3_aa: CASSQTVSGGHRWNEQFF
j_call: TRBJ2-1
clone_size: .
d_call: TRBD2
v_call: TRBV4-2

cdr3_nt: TGCAGCGTTCGCCAACGGGGGGGCCAAGAGACCCAGTACTTC
cdr3_aa: CSVRQRGGQETQYF
j_call: TRBJ2-5
clone_size: .
d_call: TRBD2
v_call: TRBV29-1

cdr3_nt: TGTGCCAGCCGGGGACTGAACACAGATACGCAGTATTTT
cdr3_aa: CASRGLNTDTQYF
j_call: TRBJ2-3
clone_size: .
d_call: .
v_call: TRBV7-9

cdr3_nt: TGCAGCGTTGGTGACTTTGAGCAGTTCTTC
cdr3_aa: CSVGDFEQFF
j_call: TRBJ2-1
clone_size: .
d_call: .
v_call: TRBV29-1

cdr3_nt: TGTGCCAGCAGCTTAGAGGGACTTTTCACTGAAGCTTTCTTT
cdr3_aa: CASSLEGLFTEAFF
j_call: TRBJ1-1
clone_size: once
d_call: .
v_call: TRBV7-9

cdr3_nt: TGCGCCAGCAGCTTGGGGACATCCCGAGAGACCCAGTACTTC
cdr3_aa: CASSLGTSRETQYF
j_call: TRBJ2-5
clone_size: few
d_call: .
v_call: TRBV5-1

cdr3_nt: TGTGCCAGCAGTTTTCGCGACAGACCACCTAGGGAGCAGTACTTC
cdr3_aa: CASSFRDRPPREQYF
j_call: TRBJ2-5
clone_size: .
d_call: .
v_call: TRBV28

cdr3_nt: TGTGCCAGCAGCCTGGTACCTCTCTCCTACAATGAGCAGTTCTTC
cdr3_aa: CASSLVPLSYNEQFF
j_call: TRBJ2-1
clone_size: few
d_call: .
v_call: TRBV27

cdr3_nt: TGCAGTGCTAGAGTCCCGGGGGCCAGCGCTGAGCAGTTCTTC
cdr3_aa: CSARVPGASAEQFF
j_call: TRBJ2-1
clone_size: .
d_call: .
v_call: TRBV20-1

cdr3_nt: TGTGCCAGCAGCCAAAACCAGGGGGCCTACGAGCAGTACTTC
cdr3_aa: CASSQNQGAYEQYF
j_call: TRBJ2-7
clone_size: .
d_call: TRBD1
v_call: TRBV4-2

cdr3_nt: TGCGCCAGCAGCCATATAGCGGGGGGGCCTACAGATACGCAGTATTTT
cdr3_aa: CASSHIAGGPTDTQYF
j_call: TRBJ2-3
clone_size: .
d_call: TRBD2
v_call: TRBV5-1

cdr3_nt: TGTGCCACCAGCAGAGGCCCGAACACTGAAGCTTTCTTT
cdr3_aa: CATSRGPNTEAFF
j_call: TRBJ1-1
clone_size: .
d_call: .
v_call: TRBV15

cdr3_nt: TGTGCCAGCAACCCTCGACAGACTTTCAATGAAAAACTGTTTTTT
cdr3_aa: CASNPRQTFNEKLFF
j_call: TRBJ1-4
clone_size: .
d_call: .
v_call: TRBV28

cdr3_nt: TGTGCCAGCAGTTTATTTGTGGGCGGGGAAGCTTTCTTT
cdr3_aa: CASSLFVGGEAFF
j_call: TRBJ1-1
clone_size: .
d_call: .
v_call: TRBV12-3/TRBV12-4

cdr3_nt: TGTGCCAGCAGCGTCAGCAACAGGGGAGATACGCAGTATTTT
cdr3_aa: CASSVSNRGDTQYF
j_call: TRBJ2-3
clone_size: .
d_call: TRBD1
v_call: TRBV9

cdr3_nt: TGCAGTGCTAGAGCTCGCAGGGGAAGCTCCTACAATGAGCAGTTCTTC
cdr3_aa: CSARARRGSSYNEQFF
j_call: TRBJ2-1
clone_size: few
d_call: .
v_call: TRBV20-1

cdr3_nt: TGTGCCAGCAGCGTCAGGGGGACAGAGCTCAGGGGCTACACCTTC
cdr3_aa: CASSVRGTELRGYTF
j_call: TRBJ1-2
clone_size: few
d_call: TRBD1
v_call: TRBV7-9

cdr3_nt: TGCAGTGCTAGAAACCCCGGGACAGGGGGTATTCACGAGCAGTACTTC
cdr3_aa: CSARNPGTGGIHEQYF
j_call: TRBJ2-7
clone_size: many
d_call: TRBD1
v_call: TRBV20-1

cdr3_nt: TGTGCCAGCAGCGTAGTAGCGGGGGGGCCGGAGACCCAGTACTTC
cdr3_aa: CASSVVAGGPETQYF
j_call: TRBJ2-5
clone_size: .
d_call: TRBD2
v_call: TRBV9

cdr3_nt: TGCGCCAGCAGGTGGGGGCAGGGGATGAACACTGAAGCTTTCTTT
cdr3_aa: CASRWGQGMNTEAFF
j_call: TRBJ1-1
clone_size: few
d_call: .
v_call: TRBV5-1

cdr3_nt: TGTGCCACCAGCAGAGTGGAGGCAGGGGGCTACACCTTC
cdr3_aa: CATSRVEAGGYTF
j_call: TRBJ1-2
clone_size: .
d_call: .
v_call: TRBV15

cdr3_nt: TGCAGTGCTAACGGTCAGGTGGACGGGAAACTGTTTTTT
cdr3_aa: CSANGQVDGKLFF
j_call: TRBJ1-4
clone_size: .
d_call: .
v_call: TRBV20-1